The 13 T cell receptor beta chains presented below share a single source sample, sequenced in a study of T cells after yellow fever vaccination. TCRdb reprocessed the 5' RACE reads with MiXCR, giving one entry per CDR3 protein. The sample yields about 320,000 distinct CDR3 sequences, 6.5% to 8.5% seen once. Specimen: PBMCs, collected more than 35 days after the first yellow fever vaccination. The receptors here all came from a man younger than 30 who received the YFV17D yellow fever vaccine.

This sequence joins TRBV11-2 and TRBJ2-7, with TRBD2 matching 8 bases. Germline CDR1 SGHAT, CDR2 FQNNGV. This CDR3 region has 14 residues. The V gene end was trimmed by 3 bases and the J gene end by 1 base; junction bases not matched to a gene: 2. CDR3 amino acids: CASSFGGGSYEQYF. The CDR3 nucleotides are TGTGCCAGCAGCTTCGGCGGGGGGTCCTACGAGCAGTACTTC.

The chain uses TRBV6-5 and TRBJ2-1; D is undetermined. Per the germline V gene, CDR1 is MNHEY and CDR2 is SVGAGI. Trimming pared 6 bases from V and 7 bases from J, leaving 10 bases between. The CDR3 runs to 12 residues. The CDR3 loop reads CASSQGINEQFF. The DNA for the CDR3 is TGTGCCAGCAGCCAAGGGATAAATGAGCAGTTCTTC.

This clonotype was seen a handful of times. The chain carries TRBV20-1 and TRBJ2-3; unclear D gene. Per the germline V gene, CDR1 is DFQATT and CDR2 is SNEGSKA (reference sequence). The CDR3 spans 16 residues. Trimming stripped 4 bases from V and 2 bases from J, with 19 bases between. CDR3 in amino acids: CSATWPERHDTDTQYF. DNA for the CDR3: TGCAGTGCTACCTGGCCCGAACGACACGACACAGATACGCAGTATTTT.

Many counts were recorded for this clonotype. The rearrangement joins TRBV7-9 to TRBJ1-3, with D unclear. Trimming pared 3 bases from V and 0 bases from J, leaving 15 bases between. CDR3 length: 17 residues. Germline assignment: CDR1 SEHNR and CDR2 FQNEAQ (reference sequence). This CDR3 reads CASSFLGRGYSGNTIYF. CDR3 DNA sequence: TGTGCCAGCAGCTTCCTTGGGCGAGGTTACTCTGGAAACACCATATATTTT.

V gene TRBV7-2 combines with J gene TRBJ2-7; D is undetermined. The CDR3 covers 13 residues. Trimming cost V 4 bases and J 4 bases, with 11 bases left between them. Germline values: CDR1 SGHTA, CDR2 FQGNSA. The CDR3 reads CASSSQGRYEQYF. In DNA, the CDR3 is TGTGCCAGCAGCTCCCAAGGGCGGTACGAGCAGTACTTC.

This clonotype occurred many times. The chain uses TRBV5-1 and TRBJ2-2, with 8 positions matching TRBD2. CDR3 length: 17 amino acids. Germline CDR1 is SGHRS and CDR2 is YFSETQ. V gave up 0 bases and J gave up 1 base; unmatched junction bases: 5. Here the CDR3 reads CASSLVVSGENTGELFF. For the CDR3, the DNA is TGCGCCAGCAGCTTGGTTGTTAGCGGGGAGAACACCGGGGAGCTGTTTTTT.

This clonotype was seen more than once but under ten times. The gene calls are TRBV11-2 and TRBJ2-2; D uncertain. The V end was cut by 3 bases, the J end by 4 bases, with 18 bases between. Germline V CDR1 and CDR2: SGHAT, FQNNGV. CDR3 length: 17 residues. The CDR3 loop reads CASSLLVSSLRTGELFF. CDR3 bases: TGTGCCAGCAGCTTGCTCGTCTCGTCACTCCGCACCGGGGAGCTGTTTTTT.

The rearrangement joins TRBV5-1 to TRBJ2-1, with 8 bases aligning to TRBD2. V was pared by 4 bases and J by 7 bases, with 13 bases of the junction left unmatched. Looked up from germline, CDR1 is SGHRS and CDR2 is YFSETQ. This CDR3 is built from 16 residues. CDR3 region: CASSLLSSGGPNEQFF. In nucleotides, the CDR3 is TGCGCCAGCAGCCTCCTTTCCAGCGGGGGTCCAAATGAGCAGTTCTTC. Full variable domain (outside the CDR3, taken from reference TRBV5-1 and TRBJ2-1): KAGVTQTPRYLIKTRGQQVTLSCSPISGHRSVSWYQQTPGQGLQFLFEYFSETQRNKGNFPGRFSGRQFSNSRSEMNVSTLELGDSALYLCASSLLSSGGPNEQFFGPGTRLTVL.

This clonotype was observed a few times. The chain recombines TRBV7-2 with TRBJ2-5, with D perhaps TRBD2 (5 bases). The germline CDR1 and CDR2 sequences are SGHTA and FQGNSA. Between the trimmed V and J ends, which lost 3 bases and 4 bases, there was a span of 12 bases. The CDR3 totals 14 residues. As DNA, the CDR3 is TGTGCCAGCAGCTTGGGAGTAAACCGAGAGACCCAGTACTTC. This gives the protein CASSLGVNRETQYF.

This clonotype was seen only a few times. The chain joins TRBV4-2 to TRBJ2-6, with 8 bases that match TRBD1. Germline-derived CDR1 and CDR2 are LGHNA and YNFKEQ. The length of the CDR3 is 18 residues. The V and J ends lost 1 base and 0 bases, in that order; junction bases with no gene match: 5. In nucleotides, the CDR3 is TGTGCCAGCAGCCAAGTGGGACAGGATAGCTCTGGGGCCAACGTCCTGACTTTC. It is translated as CASSQVGQDSSGANVLTF.

The J gene is TRBJ1-1, the V gene TRBV15; D is unresolved. The CDR3 has 14 residues. V dropped 0 bases and J dropped 10 bases, with 15 bases sitting between them. CDR1 and CDR2 from the germline V gene are LNHNV and YYDKDF (reference sequence). The CDR3 loop is CATSRDMGGNLAFF. CDR3 DNA sequence: TGTGCCACCAGCAGAGATATGGGAGGGAATTTAGCTTTCTTT.

This chain links TRBV19 with TRBJ1-2; no reliable D call. CDR3 length equals 13 residues. The germline V and J ends were trimmed by 6 bases and 0 bases, with 8 bases remaining between them. The germline V gene has CDR1 LNHDA and CDR2 SQIVND (reference sequence). The CDR3, as DNA: TGTGCCAGTAGCGCACAAGCTAACTATGGCTACACCTTC. Its protein product is CASSAQANYGYTF.

The genes are TRBV11-2 and TRBJ2-1; TRBD1 might be the D (6 bases). The germline V gene encodes CDR1 SGHAT and CDR2 FQNNGV. V lost 5 bases and J lost 5, with 10 bases in between. This CDR3 contains 13 residues. CDR3 DNA: TGTGCCAGCAGCGTATACAGGGACAATGAGCAGTTCTTC. Translated, it gives CASSVYRDNEQFF.